This TCR beta chain appears in the sequencing data of a study of CD8+CD57+ T cells in acquired aplastic anemia (dated by TCRdb to the late 2010s). About the study as a whole: A mean of about 3 ug of DNA, ranging from roughly 0.19 to 27.4 ug, was extracted from sorted CD4+ and CD8+ cells. A CD8+CD57+ expansion meant a frequency higher than the mean frequency seen in healthy subjects.

As concerns this clonotype: Its recognized antigen is unknown. No base quality information exists; no much larger clone differs at one position.

Profiling of TCR beta VDJ combinations and CDR3 sequences used genomic DNA as the template. An Illumina HiSeq 2000 was the platform used for TCR repertoire sequencing. Concerning the study's data processing: TRBV/TRBJ rearrangement plots, CDR3 size and DJ length profiles, and Simpson's diversity index were used to assess repertoires. Whichever DNA sequence was most abundant in the deep sequencing data was defined as the immunodominant clone. CDR3 amino acid sequences were checked for sharing between subjects and were compared against published repertoires and the VDJdb database. TCRdb reworked the public reads: Q25 trimming with fastp, MiXCR clone assembly, productive beta chains retained. Each entry merges the rows of one CDR3 protein and shows their most common DNA and genes. Here the V and J calls rest on TCRdb's processing, not on the authors' analysis. This sample has about 58,000 distinct CDR3 sequences in its table, and roughly three fifths of those were observed once. Of the sample, 15% to 20% is held by the ten largest clones.

The germline V gene gives CDR1 as SNHLY and CDR2 as FYNNEI. Trimming costs V 9 bases and J 1 base, and their ends lie 9 bases apart. From the cysteine up to the phenylalanine, the CDR3 has a length of 12 residues. Only CDR3 DNA is held: 36 bases, read in frame from base 1. Flow cytometry had shown CD8+CD57+ cell expansion in the patients selected for sequencing. Every patient had severe acquired aplastic anemia, diagnosed using the International Study of Aplastic Anemia and Agranulocytosis and Camitta criteria. At the time blood was sampled, none of the patients had received any therapy. TCR repertoires of sorted CD4+ and CD8+ blood T cells from severe aplastic anemia patients and healthy subjects were deep-sequenced in the study. Patients were enrolled under clinicaltrials.gov protocols 00001620, 01623167, 00001397, 00071045, 00081523 and 00961064 in the USA. Ficoll-Paque density gradient centrifugation was used to isolate peripheral blood mononuclear cells. Before DNA extraction, CD4+ and CD8+ T cells were sorted by FACS or by magnetic beads.

Overall study outcomes, separate from this receptor: Between patients and healthy controls, no significant difference in CD8+ Simpson's diversity was found (P=0.060). Roughly 31 CD8+ CDR3 sequences were shared between patients and controls but appeared highly expressed in patients and within their immunodominant clones.

The chain is made from TRBV2 and TRBJ1-2, with TRBD1 tentatively as D gene (6 bases match). Sequenced input: sorted CD4+, CD8+, or CD8+CD57+ T cells (not recorded which) from PBMCs. The TCR sequence derives from a human donor with aplastic anemia. The CDR3 protein: CARKDSNYGYTF. The bases read TGTGCCAGGAAGGACAGTAACTATGGCTACACCTTC.